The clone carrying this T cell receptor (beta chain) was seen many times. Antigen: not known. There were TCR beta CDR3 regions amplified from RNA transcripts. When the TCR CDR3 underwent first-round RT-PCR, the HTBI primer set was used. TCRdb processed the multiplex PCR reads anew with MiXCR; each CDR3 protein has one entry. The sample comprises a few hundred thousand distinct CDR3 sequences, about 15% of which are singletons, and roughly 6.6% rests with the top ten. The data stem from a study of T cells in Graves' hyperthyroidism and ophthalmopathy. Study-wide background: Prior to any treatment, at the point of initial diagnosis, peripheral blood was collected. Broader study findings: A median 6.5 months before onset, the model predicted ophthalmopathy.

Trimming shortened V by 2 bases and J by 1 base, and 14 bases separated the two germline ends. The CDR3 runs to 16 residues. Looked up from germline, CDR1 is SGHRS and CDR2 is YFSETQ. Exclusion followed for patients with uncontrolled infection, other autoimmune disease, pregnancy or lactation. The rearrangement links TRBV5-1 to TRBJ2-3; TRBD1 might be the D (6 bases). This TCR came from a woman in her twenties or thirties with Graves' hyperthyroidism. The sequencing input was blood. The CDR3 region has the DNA TGCGCCAGCAGCTTAAGGGGGATCGAAGGCACAGATACGCAGTATTTT. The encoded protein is CASSLRGIEGTDTQYF.